This T cell receptor (beta chain) was observed in a study of response to subunit inactivated influenza vaccine. Each CDR3 protein gets one entry after TCRdb re-called the RT-PCR reads with MiXCR. The top ten hold about 3% of the sample, which has just under 550,000 distinct CDR3 sequences, approximately 20% seen once. In addition, the sample was reused for a study of T cells expressing NK-cell markers. Per that paper: 5'RACE template switching with UMIs generated TCR beta cDNA. There were several donors in whom these clonotypes also led the CD3+CD56-NKG2C+ fraction.

The TCR sequence derives from a man over 45 who received an inactivated influenza vaccine. Sequences were derived from CD4+ T cells sorted from PBMCs, sampled 12 days after vaccination.

In DNA, the CDR3 is TGTGCCACCAGTGATTTCGTTCGGCAGGGGCTGGAGACCCAGTACTTC. It encodes CATSDFVRQGLETQYF. The chain recombines TRBV24-1 with TRBJ2-5; D is perhaps TRBD1 (6 bases). CDR1 is KGHDR, CDR2 SFDVKD, per germline. The CDR3 totals 16 residues. Trimming removed 1 base from V and 5 bases from J, with 16 bases in between.